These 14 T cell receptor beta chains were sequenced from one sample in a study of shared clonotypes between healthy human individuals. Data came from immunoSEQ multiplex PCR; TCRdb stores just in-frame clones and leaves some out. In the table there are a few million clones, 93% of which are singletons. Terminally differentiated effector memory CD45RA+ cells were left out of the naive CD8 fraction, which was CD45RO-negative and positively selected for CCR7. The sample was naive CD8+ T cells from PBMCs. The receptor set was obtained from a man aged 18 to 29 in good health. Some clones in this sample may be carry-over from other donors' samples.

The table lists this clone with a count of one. The DNA of the CDR3 is TGTGCCAGCAGTCCCGGGACTTCCACTAGCACAGATACGCAGTATTTT. It specifies CASSPGTSTSTDTQYF. The chain carries TRBV9 and TRBJ2-3, with a possible D match to TRBD2 (6 bases). V was clipped by 5 bases and J by 0 bases, with 16 bases between them. This CDR3 spans 16 amino acids. Looked up from germline, CDR1 is SGDLS and CDR2 is YYNGEE.

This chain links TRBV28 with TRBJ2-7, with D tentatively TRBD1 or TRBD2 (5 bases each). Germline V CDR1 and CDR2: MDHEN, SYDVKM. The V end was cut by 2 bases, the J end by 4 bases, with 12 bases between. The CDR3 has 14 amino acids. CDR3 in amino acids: CASSLHGTEYEQYF. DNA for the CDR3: TGTGCCAGCAGTTTACACGGGACGGAATACGAGCAGTACTTC.

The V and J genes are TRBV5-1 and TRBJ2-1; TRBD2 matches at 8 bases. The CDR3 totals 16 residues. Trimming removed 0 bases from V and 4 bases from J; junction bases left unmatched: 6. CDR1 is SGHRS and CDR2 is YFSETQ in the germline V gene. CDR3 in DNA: TGCGCCAGCAGCTTGGCCCGAGCGGGGGCGTACAATGAGCAGTTCTTC. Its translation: CASSLARAGAYNEQFF.

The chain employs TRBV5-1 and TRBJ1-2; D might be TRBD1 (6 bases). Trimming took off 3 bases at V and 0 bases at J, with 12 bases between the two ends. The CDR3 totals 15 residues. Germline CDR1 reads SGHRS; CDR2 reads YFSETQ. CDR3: CASSSEGHPNYGYTF. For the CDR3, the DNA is TGCGCCAGCAGCTCGGAGGGACATCCTAACTATGGCTACACCTTC.

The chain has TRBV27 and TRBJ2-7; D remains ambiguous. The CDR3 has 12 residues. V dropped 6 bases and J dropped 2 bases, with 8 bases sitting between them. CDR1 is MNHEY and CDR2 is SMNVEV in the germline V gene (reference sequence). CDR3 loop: CASRDPTYEQYF. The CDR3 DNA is TGTGCCAGCAGGGACCCGACCTACGAGCAGTACTTC.

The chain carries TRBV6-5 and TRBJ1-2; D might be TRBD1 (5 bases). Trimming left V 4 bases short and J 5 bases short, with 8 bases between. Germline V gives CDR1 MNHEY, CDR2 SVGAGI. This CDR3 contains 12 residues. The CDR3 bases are TGTGCCAGCAGTTGGGCAGGGTATGGCTACACCTTC. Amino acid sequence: CASSWAGYGYTF.

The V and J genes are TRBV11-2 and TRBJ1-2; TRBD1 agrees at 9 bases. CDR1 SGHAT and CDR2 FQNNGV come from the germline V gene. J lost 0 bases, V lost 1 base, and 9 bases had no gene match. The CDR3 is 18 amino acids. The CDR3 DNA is TGTGCCAGCAGCTTAGGGCCGGGGGGGACAGGGACTAACTATGGCTACACCTTC. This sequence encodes CASSLGPGGTGTNYGYTF. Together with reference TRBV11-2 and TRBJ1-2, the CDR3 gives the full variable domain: EAGVAQSPRYKIIEKRQSVAFWCNPISGHATLYWYQQILGQGPKLLIQFQNNGVVDDSQLPKDRFSAERLKGVDSTLKIQPAKLEDSAVYLCASSLGPGGTGTNYGYTFGSGTRLTVV.

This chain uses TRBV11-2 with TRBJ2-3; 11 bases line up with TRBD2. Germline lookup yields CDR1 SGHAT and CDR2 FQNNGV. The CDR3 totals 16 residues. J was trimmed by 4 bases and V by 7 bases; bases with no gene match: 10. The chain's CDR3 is CASNDLGLADADTQYF. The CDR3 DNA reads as TGTGCCAGCAACGACTTGGGACTAGCGGACGCAGATACGCAGTATTTT.

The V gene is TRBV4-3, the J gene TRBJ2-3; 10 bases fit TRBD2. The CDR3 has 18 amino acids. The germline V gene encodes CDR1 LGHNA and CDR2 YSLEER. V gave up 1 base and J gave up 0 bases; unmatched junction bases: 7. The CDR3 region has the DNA TGCGCCAGCAGCCAAGGACTAGCGGGCTATACTAGCACAGATACGCAGTATTTT. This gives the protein CASSQGLAGYTSTDTQYF.

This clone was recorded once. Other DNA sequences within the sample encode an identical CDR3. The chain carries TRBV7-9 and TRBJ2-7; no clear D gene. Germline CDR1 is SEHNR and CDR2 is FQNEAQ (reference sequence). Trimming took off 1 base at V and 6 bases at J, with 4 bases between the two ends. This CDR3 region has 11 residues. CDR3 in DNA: TGTGCCAGCAGCTTAGGACGCGAGCAGTACTTC. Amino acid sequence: CASSLGREQYF.

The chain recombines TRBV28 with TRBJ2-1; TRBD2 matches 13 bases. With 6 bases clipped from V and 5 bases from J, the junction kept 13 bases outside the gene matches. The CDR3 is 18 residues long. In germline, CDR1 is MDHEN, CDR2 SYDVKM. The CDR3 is CASRTRSTGTSGNNEQFF. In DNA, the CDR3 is TGTGCCAGCAGAACTAGAAGTACCGGGACTAGCGGGAACAATGAGCAGTTCTTC.

This CDR3 is CASSGTGALRDTQYF. The CDR3, as DNA: TGTGCCAGCAGTGGGACAGGGGCCTTACGGGATACGCAGTATTTT. The chain combines TRBV6-4 with TRBJ2-3, with 9 positions matching TRBD1. Trimming removed 4 bases from V and 6 bases from J; junction bases left unmatched: 8. The CDR3 totals 15 residues. Per the germline V gene, CDR1 is MRHNA and CDR2 is SNTAGT.

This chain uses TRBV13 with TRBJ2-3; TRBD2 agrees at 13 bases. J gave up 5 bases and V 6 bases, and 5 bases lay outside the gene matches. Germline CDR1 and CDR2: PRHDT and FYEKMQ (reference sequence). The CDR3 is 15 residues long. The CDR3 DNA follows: TGTGCCAGCAGAAGTACTAGCGGGAGGGGAGATACGCAGTATTTT. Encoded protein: CASRSTSGRGDTQYF.

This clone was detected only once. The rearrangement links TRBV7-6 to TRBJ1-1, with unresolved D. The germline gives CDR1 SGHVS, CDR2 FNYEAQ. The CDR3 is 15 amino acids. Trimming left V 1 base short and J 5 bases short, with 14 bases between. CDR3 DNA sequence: TGTGCCAGCAGCTTAGTACTAGGGCCTGGGACTGAAGCTTTCTTT. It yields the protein CASSLVLGPGTEAFF.